The text below deals with one T cell receptor beta chain. What it binds is unknown. The assay was immunoSEQ multiplex PCR, and TCRdb's table has in-frame clones only and misses some. Of 74,000 or so clones listed, 85% to 95% are singletons. This record comes from a study of OX40 agonist ivuxolimab in advanced cancers. Turning to the study itself: People who had prior anti-PD-1, anti-PD-L1 or anti-CTLA-4 therapy could take part, and about 40% had some. Three patients had partial responses: one hepatocellular carcinoma, two cutaneous melanoma. Findings and caveats of the study: At doses 0.1 to 3.0 mg/kg, CD4+ and CD8+ clones expanded.

V lost 6 bases to trimming and J lost 3 bases, with 15 bases between them. This CDR3 has 16 residues. Per the germline V gene, CDR1 is MDHEN and CDR2 is SYDVKM. The starting material was CD4+ or CD8+ T cells sorted from blood, obtained in a trial of the OX40 agonist ivuxolimab. The chain uses TRBV28 and TRBJ1-6; a possible D gene is TRBD1 (5 bases). This receptor was obtained from an adult with an advanced solid tumor such as melanoma, head and neck, liver or kidney cancer. CDR3 sequence: CASRGGSGFYNSPLHF. The CDR3 bases are TGTGCCAGCAGGGGGGGTTCGGGCTTCTATAATTCACCCCTCCACTTT.